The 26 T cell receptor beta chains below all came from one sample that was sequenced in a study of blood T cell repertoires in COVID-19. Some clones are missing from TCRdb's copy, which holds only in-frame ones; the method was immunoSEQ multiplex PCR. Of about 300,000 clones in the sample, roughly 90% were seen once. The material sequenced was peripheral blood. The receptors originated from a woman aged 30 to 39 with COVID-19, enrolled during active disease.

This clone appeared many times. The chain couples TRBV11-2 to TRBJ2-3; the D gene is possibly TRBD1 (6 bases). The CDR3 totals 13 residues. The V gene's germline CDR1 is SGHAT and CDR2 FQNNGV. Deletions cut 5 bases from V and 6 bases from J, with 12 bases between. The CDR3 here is CASSTGTGDTQYF. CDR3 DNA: TGTGCCAGCAGCACAGGTACAGGGGATACGCAGTATTTT. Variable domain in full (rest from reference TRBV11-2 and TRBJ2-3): EAGVAQSPRYKIIEKRQSVAFWCNPISGHATLYWYQQILGQGPKLLIQFQNNGVVDDSQLPKDRFSAERLKGVDSTLKIQPAKLEDSAVYLCASSTGTGDTQYFGPGTRLTVL.

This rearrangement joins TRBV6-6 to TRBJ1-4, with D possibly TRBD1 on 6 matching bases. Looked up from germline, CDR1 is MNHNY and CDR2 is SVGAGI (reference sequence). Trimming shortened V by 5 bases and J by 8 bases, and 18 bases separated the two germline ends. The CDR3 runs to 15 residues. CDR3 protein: CASSPLGTQGEKLFF. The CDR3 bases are TGTGCCAGCAGTCCGTTGGGGACCCAGGGGGAAAAACTGTTTTTT.

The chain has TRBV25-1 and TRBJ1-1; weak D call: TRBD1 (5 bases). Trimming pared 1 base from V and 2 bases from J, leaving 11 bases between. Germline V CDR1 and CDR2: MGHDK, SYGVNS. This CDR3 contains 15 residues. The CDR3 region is CASSESNQGNTEAFF. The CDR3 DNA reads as TGTGCCAGCAGTGAATCTAATCAGGGCAACACTGAAGCTTTCTTT.

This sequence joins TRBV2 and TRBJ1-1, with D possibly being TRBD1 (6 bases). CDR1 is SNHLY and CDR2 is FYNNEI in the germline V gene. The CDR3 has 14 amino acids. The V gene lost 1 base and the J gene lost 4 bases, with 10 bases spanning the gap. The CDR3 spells CASSEGGGGTEAFF. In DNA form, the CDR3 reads TGTGCCAGCAGTGAAGGAGGGGGGGGCACTGAAGCTTTCTTT.

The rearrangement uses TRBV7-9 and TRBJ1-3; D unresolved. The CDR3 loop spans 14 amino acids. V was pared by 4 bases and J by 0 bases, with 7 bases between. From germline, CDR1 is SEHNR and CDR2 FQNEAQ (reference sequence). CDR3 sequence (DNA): TGTGCCAGCAGCTCGAGGGACTCTGGAAACACCATATATTTT. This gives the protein CASSSRDSGNTIYF.

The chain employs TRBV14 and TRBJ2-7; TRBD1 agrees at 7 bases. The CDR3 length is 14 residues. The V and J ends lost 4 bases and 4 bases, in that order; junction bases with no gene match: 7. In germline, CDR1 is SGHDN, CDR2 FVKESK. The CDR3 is CASSRLQGVYEQYF. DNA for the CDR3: TGTGCCAGCAGCCGGCTCCAGGGGGTTTACGAGCAGTACTTC. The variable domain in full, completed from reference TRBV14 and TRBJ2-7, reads EAGVTQFPSHSVIEKGQTVTLRCDPISGHDNLYWYRRVMGKEIKFLLHFVKESKQDESGMPNNRFLAERTGGTYSTLKVQPAELEDSGVYFCASSRLQGVYEQYFGPGTRLTVT.

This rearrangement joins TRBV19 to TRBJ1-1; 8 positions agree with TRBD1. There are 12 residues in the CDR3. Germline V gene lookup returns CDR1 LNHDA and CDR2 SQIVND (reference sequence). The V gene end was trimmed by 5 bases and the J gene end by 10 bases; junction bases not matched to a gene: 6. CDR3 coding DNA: TGTGCCAGTAGTTTCCCGGGACAGGTAGCTTTCTTT. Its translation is CASSFPGQVAFF. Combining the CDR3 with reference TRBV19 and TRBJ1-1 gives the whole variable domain DGGITQSPKYLFRKEGQNVTLSCEQNLNHDAMYWYRQDPGQGLRLIYYSQIVNDFQKGDIAEGYSVSREKKESFPLTVTSAQKNPTAFYLCASSFPGQVAFFGQGTRLTVV.

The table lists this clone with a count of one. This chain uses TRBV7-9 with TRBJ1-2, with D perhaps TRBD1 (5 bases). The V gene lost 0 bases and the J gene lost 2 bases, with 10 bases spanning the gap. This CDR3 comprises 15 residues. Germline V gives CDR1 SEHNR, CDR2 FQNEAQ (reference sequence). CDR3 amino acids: CASSLAYGGNYGYTF. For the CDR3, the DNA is TGTGCCAGCAGCTTAGCGTACGGGGGAAACTATGGCTACACCTTC. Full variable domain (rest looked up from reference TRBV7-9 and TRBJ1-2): DTGVSQNPRHKITKRGQNVTFRCDPISEHNRLYWYRQTLGQGPEFLTYFQNEAQLEKSRLLSDRFSAERPKGSFSTLEIQRTEQGDSAMYLCASSLAYGGNYGYTFGSGTRLTVV.

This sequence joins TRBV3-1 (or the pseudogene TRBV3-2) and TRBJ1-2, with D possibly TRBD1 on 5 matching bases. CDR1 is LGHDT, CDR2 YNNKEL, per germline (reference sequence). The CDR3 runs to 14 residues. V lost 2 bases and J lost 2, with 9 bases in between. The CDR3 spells CASSQNRRNYGYTF. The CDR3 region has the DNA TGTGCCAGCAGCCAAAACAGGCGCAACTATGGCTACACCTTC.

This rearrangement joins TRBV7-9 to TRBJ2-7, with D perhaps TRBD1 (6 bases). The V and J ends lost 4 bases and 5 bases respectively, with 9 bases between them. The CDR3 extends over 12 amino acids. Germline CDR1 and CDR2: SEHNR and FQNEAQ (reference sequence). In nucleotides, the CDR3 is TGTGCCAGCAGCTCTACAGGGAACGAGCAGTACGTC. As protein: CASSSTGNEQYV.

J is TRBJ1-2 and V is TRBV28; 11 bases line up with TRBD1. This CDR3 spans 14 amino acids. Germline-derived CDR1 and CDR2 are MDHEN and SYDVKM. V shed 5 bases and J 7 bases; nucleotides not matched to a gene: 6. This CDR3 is CASSLGQGALGYTF. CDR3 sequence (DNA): TGTGCCAGCAGTCTAGGACAGGGGGCGCTTGGCTACACCTTC.

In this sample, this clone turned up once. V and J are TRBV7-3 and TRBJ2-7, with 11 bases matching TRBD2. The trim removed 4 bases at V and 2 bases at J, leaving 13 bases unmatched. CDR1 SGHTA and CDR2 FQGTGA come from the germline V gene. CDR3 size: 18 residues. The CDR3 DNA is TGTGCCAGCAGCTCCAAAGGGCTAGCGGGGGGACATCCCTACGAGCAGTACTTC. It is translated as CASSSKGLAGGHPYEQYF.

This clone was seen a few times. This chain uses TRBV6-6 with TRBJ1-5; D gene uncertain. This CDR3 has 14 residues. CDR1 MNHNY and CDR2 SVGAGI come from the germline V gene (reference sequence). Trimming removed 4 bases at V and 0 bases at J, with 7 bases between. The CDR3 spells CASSLTNSNQPQHF. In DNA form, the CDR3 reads TGTGCCAGCAGTTTGACAAATAGCAATCAGCCCCAGCATTTT.

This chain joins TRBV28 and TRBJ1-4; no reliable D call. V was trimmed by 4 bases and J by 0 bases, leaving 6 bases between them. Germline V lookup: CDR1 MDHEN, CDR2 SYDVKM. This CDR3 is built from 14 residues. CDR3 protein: CASSSIATNEKLFF. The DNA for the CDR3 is TGTGCCAGCAGTTCAATTGCAACTAATGAAAAACTGTTTTTT.

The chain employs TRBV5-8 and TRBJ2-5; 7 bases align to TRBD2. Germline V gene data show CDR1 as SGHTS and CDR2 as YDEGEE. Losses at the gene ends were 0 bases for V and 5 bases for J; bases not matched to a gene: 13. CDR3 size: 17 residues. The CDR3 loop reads CASSLGTNGGLAETQYF. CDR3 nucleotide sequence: TGTGCCAGCAGCTTGGGCACCAACGGGGGGTTAGCGGAGACCCAGTACTTC.

CDR3 sequence (DNA): TGTGCCAGCAGTGAAGGAGGTTATGGGACAGGGGCCAGAGACTATGGCTACACCTTC. This gives the protein CASSEGGYGTGARDYGYTF. The rearrangement joins TRBV6-1 to TRBJ1-2; 10 bases agree with TRBD1. Trimming at V came to 1 base and at J to 3 bases, leaving 14 bases not matched to a gene. Per germline, CDR1 MNHNS and CDR2 SASEGT. The CDR3 runs 19 residues.

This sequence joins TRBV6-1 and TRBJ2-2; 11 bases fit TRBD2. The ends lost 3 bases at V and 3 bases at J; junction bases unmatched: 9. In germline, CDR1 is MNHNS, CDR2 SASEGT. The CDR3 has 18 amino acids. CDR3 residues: CASSEIAGGRIDTGELFF. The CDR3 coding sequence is TGTGCCAGCAGTGAGATAGCGGGGGGGCGGATCGACACCGGGGAGCTGTTTTTT.

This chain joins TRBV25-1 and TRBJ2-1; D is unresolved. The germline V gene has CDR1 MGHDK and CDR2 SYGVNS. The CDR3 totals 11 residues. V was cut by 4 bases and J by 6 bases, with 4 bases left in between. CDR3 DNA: TGTGCCAGCAGTGCCGGCAATGAGCAGTTCTTC. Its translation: CASSAGNEQFF. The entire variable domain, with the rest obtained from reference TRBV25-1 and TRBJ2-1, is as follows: EADIYQTPRYLVIGTGKKITLECSQTMGHDKMYWYQQDPGMELHLIHYSYGVNSTEKGDLSSESTVSRIRTEHFPLTLESARPSHTSQYLCASSAGNEQFFGPGTRLTVL.

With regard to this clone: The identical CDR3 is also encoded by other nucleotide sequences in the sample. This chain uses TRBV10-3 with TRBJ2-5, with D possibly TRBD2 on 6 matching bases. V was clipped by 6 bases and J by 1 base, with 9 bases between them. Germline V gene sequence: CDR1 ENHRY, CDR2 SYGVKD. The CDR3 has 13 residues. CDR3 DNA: TGTGCCATCAGCAGGGACTCCCAAGAGACCCAGTACTTC. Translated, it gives CAISRDSQETQYF.

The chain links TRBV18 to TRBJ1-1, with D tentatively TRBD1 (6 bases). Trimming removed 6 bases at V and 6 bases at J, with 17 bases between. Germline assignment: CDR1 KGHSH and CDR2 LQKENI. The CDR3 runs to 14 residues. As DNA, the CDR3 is TGTGCCAGCTCGTACAGGGAGGGAATCGCTGAAGCTTTCTTT. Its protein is CASSYREGIAEAFF.

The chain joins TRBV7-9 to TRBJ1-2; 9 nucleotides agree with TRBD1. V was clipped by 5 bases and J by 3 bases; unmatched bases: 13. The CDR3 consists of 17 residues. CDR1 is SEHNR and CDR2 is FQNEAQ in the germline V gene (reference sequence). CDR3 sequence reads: CASSQSPGTGNHYGYTF. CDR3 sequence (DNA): TGTGCCAGCAGCCAGAGTCCCGGGACAGGGAACCACTATGGCTACACCTTC.

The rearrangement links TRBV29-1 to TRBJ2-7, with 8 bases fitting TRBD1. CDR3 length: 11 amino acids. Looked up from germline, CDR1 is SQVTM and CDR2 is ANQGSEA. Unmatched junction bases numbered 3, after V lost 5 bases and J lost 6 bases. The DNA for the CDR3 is TGCAGCGTTACAACAGGGGGCGAGCAGTACGTC. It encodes CSVTTGGEQYV.

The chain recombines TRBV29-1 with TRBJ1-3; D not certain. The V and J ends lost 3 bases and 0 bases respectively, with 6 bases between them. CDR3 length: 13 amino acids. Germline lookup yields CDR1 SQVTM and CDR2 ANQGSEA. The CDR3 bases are TGCAGCGTTGAGCGGGACTCTGGAAACACCATATATTTT. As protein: CSVERDSGNTIYF.

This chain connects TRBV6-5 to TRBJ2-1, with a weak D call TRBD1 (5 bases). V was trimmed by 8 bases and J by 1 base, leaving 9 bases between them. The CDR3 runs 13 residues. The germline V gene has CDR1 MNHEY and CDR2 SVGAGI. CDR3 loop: CASEGVSYNEQFF. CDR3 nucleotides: TGTGCCAGCGAAGGGGTTTCCTACAATGAGCAGTTCTTC.

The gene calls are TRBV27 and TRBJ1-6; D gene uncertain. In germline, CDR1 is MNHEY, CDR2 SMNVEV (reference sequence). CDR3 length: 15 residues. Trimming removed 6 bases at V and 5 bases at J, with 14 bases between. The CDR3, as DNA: TGTGCCAGCAGGACCCGGGCGGGAGATAATTCACCCCTCCACTTT. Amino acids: CASRTRAGDNSPLHF.

Here the CDR3 reads CASSHSGDSLYEQYF. As DNA, the CDR3 is TGTGCCAGTAGTCATAGTGGGGACAGTCTCTACGAGCAGTACTTC. The V gene is TRBV19, the J gene TRBJ2-7, with 7 bases identical to TRBD1. The CDR3 spans 15 residues. V lost 5 bases to trimming and J lost 3 bases; unmatched junction nucleotides: 10. Germline assignment: CDR1 LNHDA and CDR2 SQIVND (reference sequence).